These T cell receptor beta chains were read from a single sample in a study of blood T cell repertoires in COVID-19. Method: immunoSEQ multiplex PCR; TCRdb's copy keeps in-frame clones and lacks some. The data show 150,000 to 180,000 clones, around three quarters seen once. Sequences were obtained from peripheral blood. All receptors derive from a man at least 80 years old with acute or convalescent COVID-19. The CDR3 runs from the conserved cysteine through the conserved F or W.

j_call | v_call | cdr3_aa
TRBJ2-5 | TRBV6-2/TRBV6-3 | CASSSARRAGGRETQYF
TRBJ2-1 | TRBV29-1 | CSVEGGGTGAGNEQFF
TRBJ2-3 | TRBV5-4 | CASSTVADTQYF
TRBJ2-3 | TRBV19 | CASSVTGTRDTDTQYF
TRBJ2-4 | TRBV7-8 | CASSPRRLLAGAKNIQYF
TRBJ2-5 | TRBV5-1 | CASSRGGTAEETQYF
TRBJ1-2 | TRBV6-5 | CASSYDTGSRYGYTF
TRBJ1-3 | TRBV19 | CASSLPVGGPGNTIYF
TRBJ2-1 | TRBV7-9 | CASSLELPTQFF
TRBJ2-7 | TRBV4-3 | CASNPNEGYEQYF
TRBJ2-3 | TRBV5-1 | CASSLAGRDTQYF
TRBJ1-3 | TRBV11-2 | CASSSAIGQGRNTIYF
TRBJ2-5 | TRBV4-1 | CASSLTEGTQYF
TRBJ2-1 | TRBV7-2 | CASSLDRGNEQFF
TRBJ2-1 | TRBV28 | CASSLSGQGAYNEQFF
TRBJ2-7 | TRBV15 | CATSRRVPSYEQYF
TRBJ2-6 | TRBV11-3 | CASSLARGANVLTF
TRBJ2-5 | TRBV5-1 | CASSSGTSLETQYF
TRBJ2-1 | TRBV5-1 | CASSFGQGSYNEQFF
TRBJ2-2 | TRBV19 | CASEGGRRGTGELFF
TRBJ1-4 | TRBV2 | CASSDREGEKLFF
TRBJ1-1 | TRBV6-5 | CASNPGTGETEAFF
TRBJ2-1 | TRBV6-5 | CASSRGLAGGDEQFF
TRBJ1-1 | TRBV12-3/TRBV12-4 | CASSSGGNTEAFF
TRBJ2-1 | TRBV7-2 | CASSLFEGSYNEQFF
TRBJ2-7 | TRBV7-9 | CASSLDQDYEQYF
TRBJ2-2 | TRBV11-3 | CASSHGSGTGELFF
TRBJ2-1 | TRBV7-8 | CASSRDRVKHEQFF
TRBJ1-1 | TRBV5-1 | CASSPVVGVGHNTEAFF
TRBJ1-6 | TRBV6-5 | CASKEVGGAVIPLHF
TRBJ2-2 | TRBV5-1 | CASSFGIRDSPKGELFF
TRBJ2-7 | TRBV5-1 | CASSLGLAGSPISAYEQYF
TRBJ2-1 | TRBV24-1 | CATSQGYEQFF
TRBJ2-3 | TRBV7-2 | CASSFSAGDTQYF
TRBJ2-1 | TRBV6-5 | CASRLVLGAGNEQFF
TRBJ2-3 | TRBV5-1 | CASSLGGASTDTQYF
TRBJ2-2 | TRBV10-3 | CAITSDRALNTGELFF
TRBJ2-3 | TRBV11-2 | CASSFPSGGTDTQYF
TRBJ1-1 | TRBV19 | CASSISIGGRLNTEAFF
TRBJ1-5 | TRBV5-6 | CASSVTGGGNQPQHF
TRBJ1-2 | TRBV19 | CACGRGFDYGYTF
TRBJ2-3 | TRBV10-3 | CAISLDGQGGTDTQYF